What follows are 23 T cell receptor beta chains derived from one specimen sequenced in a study of Tregs in tolerant kidney transplant recipients. Only in-frame clones appear in the TCRdb table, and some are missing; sequencing was by immunoSEQ multiplex PCR. This sample carries about 88,000 clones, approximately 94% of them seen once, and the ten largest clones take around 4.5%. Material: CD8+ T cells from blood. The source is a human donor in good health.

This clone was detected only once. This rearrangement joins TRBV6-5 to TRBJ2-2; no firm D call. Deletions cut 2 bases from V and 3 bases from J, with 10 bases between. Looked up from germline, CDR1 is MNHEY and CDR2 is SVGAGI. The CDR3 extends over 15 amino acids. The DNA for the CDR3 is TGTGCCAGCAGTTACATGGTACTCGACACCGGGGAGCTGTTTTTT. It codes for CASSYMVLDTGELFF.

This chain connects TRBV7-3 to TRBJ1-1; D possibly corresponds to TRBD1 (6 bases). The ends were cut back, 5 bases at V and 5 bases at J, with 15 bases in the middle. CDR3 length: 14 amino acids. In germline, CDR1 is SGHTA, CDR2 FQGTGA. CDR3 sequence (DNA): TGTGCCAGCAGCGTTTCGTCAGGGGTGACTGAAGCTTTCTTT. It specifies CASSVSSGVTEAFF.

The chain employs TRBV7-6 and TRBJ1-1; 7 bases agree with TRBD1. The CDR3 runs 14 residues. Unmatched junction bases numbered 5, after V lost 5 bases and J lost 2 bases. Germline CDR1 is SGHVS and CDR2 is FNYEAQ. The CDR3 DNA reads TGTGCCAGCAGCCCAGGGGGGGCTAACACTGAAGCTTTCTTT. Translated: CASSPGGANTEAFF.

The chain links TRBV4-1 to TRBJ1-1; the D gene is possibly TRBD1 (5 bases). Trimming cost V 3 bases and J 0 bases, with 20 bases left between them. Germline CDR1 MGHRA, CDR2 YSYEKL. The CDR3 contains 18 residues. CDR3: CASSQRDPDVYLNTEAFF. As DNA, the CDR3 is TGCGCCAGCAGCCAGCGGGACCCGGACGTATACTTGAACACTGAAGCTTTCTTT.

J is TRBJ2-7 and V is TRBV27; 8 bases line up with TRBD1. CDR1 and CDR2 (germline): MNHEY, SMNVEV (reference sequence). The CDR3 has 17 amino acids. V shed 5 bases, J shed 3 bases, and the junction held 15 bases outside the gene matches. CDR3 sequence reads: CASSPVPGQGRFYEQYF. The CDR3 DNA follows: TGTGCCAGCAGTCCAGTCCCAGGACAGGGTCGATTCTACGAGCAGTACTTC.

The V and J genes are TRBV4-1 and TRBJ2-7; 8 bases are a match to TRBD1. With 4 bases clipped from V and 3 bases from J, the junction kept 5 bases outside the gene matches. Germline CDR1 reads MGHRA; CDR2 reads YSYEKL. The CDR3 length is 14 residues. CDR3 residues: CASSPRTGSYEQYF. The CDR3 DNA sequence: TGCGCCAGCAGCCCGCGGACAGGGAGCTACGAGCAGTACTTC.

The count of this clone is one. The rearrangement links TRBV4-1 to TRBJ2-1; 10 bases line up with TRBD2. Trimming removed 1 base from V and 5 bases from J; junction bases left unmatched: 5. The CDR3 has 16 residues. CDR1 and CDR2 (germline): MGHRA, YSYEKL. The CDR3 DNA follows: TGCGCCAGCAGCCAAGTCGGGCTAGCGGGAGACAATGAGCAGTTCTTC. Protein sequence: CASSQVGLAGDNEQFF.

This chain links TRBV7-9 with TRBJ2-5; D gene unclear. CDR1 and CDR2 from the germline V gene are SEHNR and FQNEAQ (reference sequence). The CDR3 extends over 13 amino acids. V was trimmed by 5 bases and J by 2 bases, leaving 9 bases between them. CDR3 sequence (DNA): TGTGCCAGCAGCCTGGTGGGGCAAGAGACCCAGTACTTC. Translating gives CASSLVGQETQYF.

The V and J genes are TRBV4-2 and TRBJ2-1; 11 bases line up with TRBD2. The germline gives CDR1 LGHNA, CDR2 YNFKEQ. J lost 5 bases, V lost 0 bases, and 6 bases had no gene match. The CDR3 has 17 residues. CDR3 amino acids: CASSQEGLAAEDNEQFF. Here the CDR3 DNA reads TGTGCCAGCAGCCAAGAGGGACTAGCGGCTGAGGACAATGAGCAGTTCTTC.

V usage is TRBV13 and J usage is TRBJ2-7, with D tentatively TRBD1 or TRBD2 (5 bases each). Germline V CDR1 and CDR2: PRHDT, FYEKMQ (reference sequence). The CDR3 sequence is 17 residues long. Trimming stripped 5 bases from V and 3 bases from J, with 23 bases between. CDR3 in amino acids: CASSSLPGTEGSYEQYF. In DNA, the CDR3 is TGTGCCAGCAGCAGCCTCCCCGGGACCGAGGGGAGCTACGAGCAGTACTTC.

The chain uses TRBV30 and TRBJ1-3; D is perhaps TRBD1 (6 bases). The CDR3 consists of 17 residues. V was clipped by 0 bases and J by 4 bases, with 19 bases between them. Germline CDR1 reads GTSNPN; CDR2 reads SVGIG (reference sequence). The CDR3: CAWSVEDSQKYGNTIYF. The CDR3 nucleotides are TGTGCCTGGAGTGTAGAGGACAGCCAGAAATACGGAAACACCATATATTTT.

This clone was picked up one time. V is TRBV30 and J is TRBJ2-5, with D maybe TRBD1 (5 bases). Germline V CDR1 and CDR2: GTSNPN, SVGIG (reference sequence). This CDR3 is built from 14 residues. Trimming shortened V by 1 base and J by 3 bases, and 12 bases separated the two germline ends. As DNA, the CDR3 is TGTGCCTGGAGTGGGGAAGGGGTCGAAGAGACCCAGTACTTC. It encodes CAWSGEGVEETQYF.

The V call is TRBV4-2, the J call TRBJ1-4; the D gene is possibly TRBD1 (5 bases). V dropped 1 base and J dropped 5 bases, with 20 bases sitting between them. Germline lookup yields CDR1 LGHNA and CDR2 YNFKEQ. This CDR3 region has 18 residues. This CDR3 is CASSQVPGPQDVNEKLFF. The CDR3 region has the DNA TGTGCCAGCAGCCAAGTACCGGGACCCCAGGACGTCAATGAAAAACTGTTTTTT.

This chain uses TRBV7-9 with TRBJ2-5; no clear D gene. Germline values: CDR1 SEHNR, CDR2 FQNEAQ (reference sequence). Trimming pared 6 bases from V and 1 base from J, leaving 9 bases between. This CDR3 has 13 residues. CDR3 in amino acids: CASSPRRQETQYF. In DNA, the CDR3 is TGTGCCAGCAGTCCCAGGCGCCAAGAGACCCAGTACTTC.

J is TRBJ2-5 and V is TRBV7-2; 12 bases line up with TRBD2. The CDR3 spans 17 residues. Germline values: CDR1 SGHTA, CDR2 FQGNSA. V gave up 5 bases and J gave up 1 base; unmatched junction bases: 8. The CDR3 DNA is TGTGCCAGCAGCAGCCGGACTAGCGGGGCTGCCCAAGAGACCCAGTACTTC. Amino acids: CASSSRTSGAAQETQYF.

V usage is TRBV30 and J usage is TRBJ1-4; D unresolved. The CDR3 spans 11 residues. Germline V lookup: CDR1 GTSNPN, CDR2 SVGIG (reference sequence). The germline V and J ends were trimmed by 1 base and 6 bases, with 3 bases remaining between them. CDR3 sequence reads: CAWSADEKLFF. The CDR3 region has the DNA TGTGCCTGGAGTGCCGATGAAAAACTGTTTTTT.

V usage is TRBV7-6 and J usage is TRBJ2-7; TRBD2 matches at 9 bases. CDR3 length: 13 amino acids. Trimming removed 4 bases from V and 4 bases from J; junction bases left unmatched: 2. CDR1 SGHVS and CDR2 FNYEAQ come from the germline V gene. CDR3 bases: TGTGCCAGCAGCTCCCTAGCGGGGTACGAGCAGTACTTC. Its protein product is CASSSLAGYEQYF.

This chain joins TRBV11-3 and TRBJ2-1; tentative D call: TRBD2 (6 bases). Germline V gene data show CDR1 as SGHNT and CDR2 as YENEEA. The CDR3 runs to 12 residues. Trimming took 5 bases from V and 8 from J, leaving 10 bases between them. The CDR3 DNA reads as TGTGCCAGCAGCCTCAGGGAGGATGAGCAGTTCTTC. Its protein product is CASSLREDEQFF. Based on the CDR3 plus reference TRBV11-3 and TRBJ2-1, the full variable domain is EAGVVQSPRYKIIEKKQPVAFWCNPISGHNTLYWYLQNLGQGPELLIRYENEEAVDDSQLPKDRFSAERLKGVDSTLKIQPAELGDSAVYLCASSLREDEQFFGPGTRLTVL.

This chain connects TRBV9 to TRBJ2-5; D is undetermined. Germline CDR1 and CDR2: SGDLS and YYNGEE. CDR3 length: 12 amino acids. The V end lost 7 bases, the J end lost 2 bases, and 9 bases lay between the germline ends. CDR3 protein: CASGQNQETQYF. DNA for the CDR3: TGTGCCAGCGGGCAGAATCAAGAGACCCAGTACTTC.

The gene calls are TRBV27 and TRBJ2-7; 9 bases line up with TRBD2. Germline values: CDR1 MNHEY, CDR2 SMNVEV (reference sequence). J lost 4 bases, V lost 2 bases, and 12 bases had no gene match. This CDR3 is built from 17 residues. The CDR3 coding sequence is TGTGCCAGCAGTTTAGTAGCGGGAGAAGGCCTAGGGTACGAGCAGTACTTC. Translating gives CASSLVAGEGLGYEQYF.

The V and J genes are TRBV6-4 and TRBJ2-1, with 9 bases lining up with TRBD2. The CDR3 contains 14 residues. After removal of 3 bases from V and 8 bases from J, the junction contained 5 bases not matched to a gene. Germline CDR1 and CDR2: MRHNA and SNTAGT. The chain's CDR3 is CASSEIAGVYEQFF. As DNA, the CDR3 is TGTGCCAGCAGTGAAATAGCGGGAGTGTATGAGCAGTTCTTC.

The rearrangement links TRBV4-2 to TRBJ2-3, with 9 bases identical to TRBD2. V shed 0 bases, J shed 6 bases, and the junction held 10 bases outside the gene matches. The CDR3 loop spans 17 amino acids. Germline loops: CDR1 LGHNA, CDR2 YNFKEQ. The CDR3 DNA sequence: TGTGCCAGCAGCCAAGATGGAGCGGGGGGTATCCTGGATACGCAGTATTTT. It is translated as CASSQDGAGGILDTQYF.

V gene TRBV7-9 combines with J gene TRBJ1-5; D remains ambiguous. V was clipped by 2 bases and J by 3 bases, with 8 bases between them. The germline V gene encodes CDR1 SEHNR and CDR2 FQNEAQ (reference sequence). The CDR3 is 14 amino acids. DNA for the CDR3: TGTGCCAGCAGCTTACCCGGGGACAATCAGCCCCAGCATTTT. Translating gives CASSLPGDNQPQHF. Full variable domain (remainder filled in from reference TRBV7-9 and TRBJ1-5): DTGVSQNPRHKITKRGQNVTFRCDPISEHNRLYWYRQTLGQGPEFLTYFQNEAQLEKSRLLSDRFSAERPKGSFSTLEIQRTEQGDSAMYLCASSLPGDNQPQHFGDGTRLSIL.